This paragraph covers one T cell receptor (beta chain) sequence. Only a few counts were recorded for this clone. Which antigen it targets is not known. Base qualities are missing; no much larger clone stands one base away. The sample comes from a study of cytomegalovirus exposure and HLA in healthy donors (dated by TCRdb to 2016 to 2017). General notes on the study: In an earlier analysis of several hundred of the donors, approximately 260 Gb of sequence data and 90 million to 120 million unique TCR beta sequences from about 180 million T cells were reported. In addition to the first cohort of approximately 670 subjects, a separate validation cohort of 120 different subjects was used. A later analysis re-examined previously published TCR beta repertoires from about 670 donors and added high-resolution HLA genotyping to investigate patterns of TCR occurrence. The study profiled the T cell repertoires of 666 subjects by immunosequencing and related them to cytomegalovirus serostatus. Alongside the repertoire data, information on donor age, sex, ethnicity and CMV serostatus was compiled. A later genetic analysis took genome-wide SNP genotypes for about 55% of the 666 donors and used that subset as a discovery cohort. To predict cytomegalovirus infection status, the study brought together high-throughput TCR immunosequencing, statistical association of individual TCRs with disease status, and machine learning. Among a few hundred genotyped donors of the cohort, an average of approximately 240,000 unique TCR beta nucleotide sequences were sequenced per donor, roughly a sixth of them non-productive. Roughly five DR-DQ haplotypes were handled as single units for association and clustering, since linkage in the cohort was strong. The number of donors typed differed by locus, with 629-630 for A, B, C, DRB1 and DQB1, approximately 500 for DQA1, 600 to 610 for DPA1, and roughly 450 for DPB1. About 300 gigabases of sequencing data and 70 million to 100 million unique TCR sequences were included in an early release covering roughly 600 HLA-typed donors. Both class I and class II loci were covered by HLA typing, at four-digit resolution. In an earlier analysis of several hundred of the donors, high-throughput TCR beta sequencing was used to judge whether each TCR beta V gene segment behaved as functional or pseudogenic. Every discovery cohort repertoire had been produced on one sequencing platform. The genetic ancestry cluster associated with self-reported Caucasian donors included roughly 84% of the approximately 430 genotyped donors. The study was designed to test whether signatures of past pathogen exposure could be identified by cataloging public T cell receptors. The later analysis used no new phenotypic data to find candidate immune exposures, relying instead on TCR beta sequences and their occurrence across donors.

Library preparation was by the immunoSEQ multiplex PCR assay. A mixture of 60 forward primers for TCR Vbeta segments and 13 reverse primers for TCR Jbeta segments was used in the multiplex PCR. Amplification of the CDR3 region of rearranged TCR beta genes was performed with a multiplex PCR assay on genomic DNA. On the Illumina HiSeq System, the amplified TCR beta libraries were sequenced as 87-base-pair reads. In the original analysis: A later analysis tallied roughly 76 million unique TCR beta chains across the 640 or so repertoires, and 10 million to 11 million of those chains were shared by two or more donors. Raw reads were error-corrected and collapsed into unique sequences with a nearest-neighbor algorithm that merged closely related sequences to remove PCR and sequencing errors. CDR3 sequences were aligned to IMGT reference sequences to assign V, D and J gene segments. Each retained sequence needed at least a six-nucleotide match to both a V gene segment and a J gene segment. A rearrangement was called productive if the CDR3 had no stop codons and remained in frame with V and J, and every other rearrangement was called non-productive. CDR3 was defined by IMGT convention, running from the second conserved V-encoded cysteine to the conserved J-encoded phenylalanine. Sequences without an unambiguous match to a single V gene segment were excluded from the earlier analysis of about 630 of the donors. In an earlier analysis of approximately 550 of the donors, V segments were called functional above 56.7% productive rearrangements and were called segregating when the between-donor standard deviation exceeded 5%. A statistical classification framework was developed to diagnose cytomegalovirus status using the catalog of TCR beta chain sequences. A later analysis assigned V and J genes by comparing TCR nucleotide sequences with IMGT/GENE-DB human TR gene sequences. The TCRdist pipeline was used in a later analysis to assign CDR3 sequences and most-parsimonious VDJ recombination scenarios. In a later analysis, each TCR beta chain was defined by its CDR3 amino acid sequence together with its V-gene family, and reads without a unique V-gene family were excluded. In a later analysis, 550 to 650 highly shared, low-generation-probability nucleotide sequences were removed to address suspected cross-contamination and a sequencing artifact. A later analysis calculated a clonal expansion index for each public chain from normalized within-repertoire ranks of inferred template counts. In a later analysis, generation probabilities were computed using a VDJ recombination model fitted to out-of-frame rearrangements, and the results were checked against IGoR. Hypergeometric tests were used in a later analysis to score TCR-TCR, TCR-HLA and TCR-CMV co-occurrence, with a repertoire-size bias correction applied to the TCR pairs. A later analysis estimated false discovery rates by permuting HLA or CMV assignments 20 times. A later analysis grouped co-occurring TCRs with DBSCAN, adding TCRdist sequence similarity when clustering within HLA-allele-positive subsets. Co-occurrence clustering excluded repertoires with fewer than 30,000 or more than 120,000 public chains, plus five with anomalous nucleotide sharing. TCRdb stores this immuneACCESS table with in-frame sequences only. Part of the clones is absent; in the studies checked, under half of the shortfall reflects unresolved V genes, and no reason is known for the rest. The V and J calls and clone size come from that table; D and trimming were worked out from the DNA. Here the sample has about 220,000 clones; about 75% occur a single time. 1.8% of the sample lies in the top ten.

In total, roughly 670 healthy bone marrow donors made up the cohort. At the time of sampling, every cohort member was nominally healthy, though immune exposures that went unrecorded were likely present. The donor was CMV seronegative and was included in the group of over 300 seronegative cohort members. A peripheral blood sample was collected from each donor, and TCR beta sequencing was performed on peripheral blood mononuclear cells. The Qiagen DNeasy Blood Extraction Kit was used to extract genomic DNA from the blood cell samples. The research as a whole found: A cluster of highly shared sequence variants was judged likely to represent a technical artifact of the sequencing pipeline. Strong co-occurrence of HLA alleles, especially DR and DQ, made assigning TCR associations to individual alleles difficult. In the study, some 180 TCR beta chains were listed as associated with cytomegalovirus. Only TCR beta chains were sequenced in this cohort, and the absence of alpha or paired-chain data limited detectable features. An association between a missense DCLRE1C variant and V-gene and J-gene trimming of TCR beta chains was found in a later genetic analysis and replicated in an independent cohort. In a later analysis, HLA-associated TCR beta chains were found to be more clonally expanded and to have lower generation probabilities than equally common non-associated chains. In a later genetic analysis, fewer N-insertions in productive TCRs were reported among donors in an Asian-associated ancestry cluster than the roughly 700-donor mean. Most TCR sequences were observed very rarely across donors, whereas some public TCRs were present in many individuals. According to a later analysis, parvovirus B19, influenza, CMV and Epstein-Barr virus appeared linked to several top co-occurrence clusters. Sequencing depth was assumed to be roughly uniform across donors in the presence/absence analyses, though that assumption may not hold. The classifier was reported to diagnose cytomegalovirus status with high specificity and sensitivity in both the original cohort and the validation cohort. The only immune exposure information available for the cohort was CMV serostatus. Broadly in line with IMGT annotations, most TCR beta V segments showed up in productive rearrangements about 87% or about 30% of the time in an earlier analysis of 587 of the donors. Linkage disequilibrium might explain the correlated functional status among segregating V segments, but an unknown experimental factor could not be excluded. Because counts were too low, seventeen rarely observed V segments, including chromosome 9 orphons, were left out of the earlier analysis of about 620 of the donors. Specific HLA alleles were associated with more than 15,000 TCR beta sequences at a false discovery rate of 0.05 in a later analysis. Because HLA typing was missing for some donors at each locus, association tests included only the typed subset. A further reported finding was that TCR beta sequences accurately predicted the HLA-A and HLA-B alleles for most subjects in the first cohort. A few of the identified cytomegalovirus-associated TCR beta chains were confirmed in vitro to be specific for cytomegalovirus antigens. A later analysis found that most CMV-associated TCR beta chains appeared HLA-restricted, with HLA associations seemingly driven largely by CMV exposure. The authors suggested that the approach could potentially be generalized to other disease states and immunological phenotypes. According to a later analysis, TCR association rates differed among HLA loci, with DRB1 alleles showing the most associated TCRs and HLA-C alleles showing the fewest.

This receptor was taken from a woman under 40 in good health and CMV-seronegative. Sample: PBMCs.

The CDR3 sequence is CASSAQTGANEKLFF. The nucleotide sequence is TGTGCCAGCAGTGCACAGACAGGGGCTAATGAAAAACTGTTTTTT. This sequence uses TRBV6-1 and TRBJ1-4; TRBD1 fits 8 bases in the junction. For CDR1 and CDR2, the germline V gene lists MNHNS and SASEGT. The CDR3 numbers 15 residues from cysteine through phenylalanine. Only CDR3 DNA remains: 45 bases, in frame from the first base. V has 4 bases trimmed and J has 3 bases trimmed; junction bases matching no gene number 4.